This record concerns one T cell receptor (beta chain) sequence. Its target antigen remains unknown. No clone much larger than this one lies a single base away; base qualities are absent. These data come from a study of cytomegalovirus exposure and HLA in healthy donors (TCRdb year 2017). Concerning the study at large: An earlier analysis of roughly 570 of the donors reported about 280 Gb of sequence data and 117 million unique TCR beta sequences obtained from 180 million or so T cells. The genetic ancestry cluster associated with self-reported Caucasian donors included about four fifths of the roughly 380 genotyped donors. The aim of the study was to test whether cataloging public T cell receptors could identify signatures of past pathogen exposure. To study patterns of TCR occurrence, a later analysis re-analyzed previously published TCR beta repertoires from 500 to 850 donors and added high-resolution HLA genotyping. Because of strong linkage in the cohort, roughly five DR-DQ haplotypes were treated as single units for association and clustering. The study combined high-throughput TCR immunosequencing, statistical association of individual TCRs with disease status, and machine learning to predict cytomegalovirus infection status. HLA typing included class I and class II loci at four-digit resolution. An earlier analysis of around 640 of the donors used high-throughput TCR beta sequencing to judge whether each TCR beta V gene segment behaved as functional or pseudogenic. Donor age, sex, ethnicity and CMV serostatus were compiled alongside the repertoire data. Using immunosequencing, the study profiled T cell repertoires from about 610 subjects and related those repertoires to cytomegalovirus serostatus. About 300 gigabases of sequencing data and around 88 million unique TCR sequences made up an early release that covered several hundred HLA-typed donors. A later genetic analysis used genome-wide SNP genotypes for about 65% of the roughly 700 donors, treating that subset as a discovery cohort. All discovery cohort repertoires had been generated using a single sequencing platform. The number of typed donors differed by locus: about 620-630 for A, B, C, DRB1 and DQB1; some 500 for DQA1; 600 to 610 for DPA1; and approximately 450 for DPB1. Rather than drawing on any new phenotypic data, the later analysis identified candidate immune exposures from TCR beta sequences and the way those sequences occurred across donors. In addition to the first cohort of 666 subjects, a separate validation cohort of 120 different subjects was used. Among about 400 genotyped donors of the cohort, an average of roughly 230,000 unique TCR beta nucleotide sequences was sequenced per donor, of which about 19% were non-productive.

From its cysteine to its phenylalanine, the CDR3 spans 13 amino acids. CDR3 DNA is the only sequence kept; it has 39 bases, read in frame from the first base. V gives up 3 bases and J gives up 4 bases, and the segment between their germline ends measures 9 bases. The germline V gene encodes CDR1 LNHDA and CDR2 SQIVND (reference sequence). What the study reported, not specific to this receptor: Most TCR sequences were seen in very few donors, while some public TCRs were found in many individuals. In vitro tests confirmed that a few of the cytomegalovirus-associated TCR beta chains recognize cytomegalovirus antigens. The presence/absence analyses assumed that sequencing depth was roughly uniform across donors, and that assumption may not be true. Some IMGT-functional V segments, including TRBV6-2 and TRBV6-3, could not be told apart with the 87-base-pair reads, so those segments were excluded. A group of highly shared sequence variants was considered likely to be a technical artifact of the sequencing pipeline. At a false discovery rate of 0.05, a later analysis linked some 17,000 TCR beta sequences to specific HLA alleles. Linkage disequilibrium might explain the correlated functional status among segregating V segments, but an unknown experimental factor could not be excluded. The only immune exposure information available for the cohort was CMV serostatus. The authors suggested that the approach could potentially be generalized to other disease states and immunological phenotypes. A later genetic analysis reported fewer N-insertions in productive TCRs among donors in an Asian-associated ancestry cluster than the approximately 670-donor mean. Cytomegalovirus status was reported to be diagnosed by the classifier with high specificity and sensitivity in both the original and validation cohorts. According to a later analysis, TCR association rates differed among HLA loci, with DRB1 alleles showing the most associated TCRs and HLA-C alleles showing the fewest. A further reported finding was that TCR beta sequences accurately predicted the HLA-A and HLA-B alleles for most subjects in the first cohort. A later analysis reported that several top co-occurrence clusters appeared linked to parvovirus B19, influenza, CMV and Epstein-Barr virus. HLA typing was unavailable for some donors at each locus, so association tests used only the typed subset. Approximately 18 rarely observed V segments, including chromosome 9 orphons, were excluded from the earlier analysis of approximately 600 of the donors because counts were too low. Compared with equally common non-associated chains, HLA-associated TCR beta chains in a later analysis were more clonally expanded and had lower generation probabilities. This cohort had only TCR beta chains sequenced, and the lack of alpha or paired-chain data limited which features could be detected. According to a later analysis, most CMV-associated TCR beta chains appeared to be HLA-restricted, and the HLA associations seemed to be driven largely by CMV exposure. In the study, around 150 TCR beta chains were listed as associated with cytomegalovirus. An association between a missense DCLRE1C variant and V-gene and J-gene trimming of TCR beta chains was found in a later genetic analysis and replicated in an independent cohort. An earlier analysis of around 540 of the donors showed that most TCR beta V segments appeared in productive rearrangements either about 87% or about 30% of the time, which broadly matched IMGT annotations. Assigning TCR associations to individual alleles was difficult when HLA alleles, especially DR and DQ, strongly co-occurred.

The cohort consisted of 670 or so healthy bone marrow donors. All cohort members were sampled while nominally healthy, although unrecorded immune exposures were likely present. The donor tested CMV seropositive and was one of the 289 seropositive cohort members. Every donor gave a peripheral blood sample, and the peripheral blood mononuclear cells from that sample were used for TCR beta sequencing. The Qiagen DNeasy Blood Extraction Kit was used to extract genomic DNA from the blood cell samples. The method was the immunoSEQ multiplex PCR assay. A mixture of 60 forward primers for TCR Vbeta segments and 13 reverse primers for TCR Jbeta segments was used in the multiplex PCR. The CDR3 region of rearranged TCR beta genes was amplified from genomic DNA by a multiplex PCR assay. The amplified TCR beta libraries were sequenced on the Illumina HiSeq System as 87-base-pair reads. Under the source paper's analysis protocol: A later analysis tallied approximately 87 million unique TCR beta chains across the 666 repertoires, and some 12 million of those chains were shared by two or more donors. Raw reads were error-corrected and collapsed into unique sequences by a nearest-neighbor algorithm in which closely related sequences were merged to remove PCR and sequencing errors. Alignment of CDR3 sequences to IMGT reference sequences was used to assign V, D and J gene segments. For a sequence to be retained, at least a six-nucleotide match to both a V gene segment and a J gene segment was required. Rearrangements were called productive when the CDR3 lacked stop codons and stayed in frame with V and J; all others were non-productive. CDR3 was defined according to IMGT convention as the region running from the second conserved V-encoded cysteine to the conserved J-encoded phenylalanine. The earlier analysis of 500 to 600 of the donors excluded sequences that lacked an unambiguous match to a single V gene segment. In an earlier analysis of a few hundred of the donors, a V segment was called functional when productive rearrangements were above 56.7%, and segregating when the standard deviation between donors exceeded 5%. To diagnose cytomegalovirus status from the catalog of TCR beta chain sequences, a statistical classification framework was built. A later analysis assigned V and J genes by comparing TCR nucleotide sequences with IMGT/GENE-DB human TR gene sequences. The TCRdist pipeline was used in a later analysis to assign CDR3 sequences and most-parsimonious VDJ recombination scenarios. In a later analysis, each TCR beta chain was defined by its CDR3 amino acid sequence together with its V-gene family, and reads without a unique V-gene family were excluded. In a later analysis, 500 to 650 highly shared, low-generation-probability nucleotide sequences were removed to address suspected cross-contamination and a sequencing artifact. In a later analysis, a clonal expansion index was calculated for each public chain from normalized within-repertoire ranks of inferred template counts. In a later analysis, generation probabilities were computed with a VDJ recombination model fitted to out-of-frame rearrangements, and the resulting probabilities were checked against IGoR. In a later analysis, hypergeometric tests were used to score TCR-TCR, TCR-HLA and TCR-CMV co-occurrence, with a repertoire-size bias correction applied to TCR pairs. To estimate false discovery rates, a later analysis permuted the HLA or CMV assignments 20 times. A later analysis grouped co-occurring TCRs with DBSCAN, adding TCRdist sequence similarity when clustering within HLA-allele-positive subsets. For co-occurrence clustering, repertoires with fewer than 30,000 or more than 120,000 public chains were excluded, along with about five repertoires with anomalous nucleotide sharing. What TCRdb holds here is the immuneACCESS table cut down to in-frame rearrangements. Part of the clones is not present; checked against another copy, under half of the missing clones reflect an unresolved V gene, and the others are unexplained. D and trimming were read from the DNA, whereas the V and J calls and clone size are those reported in that table. The sample table shows about 120,000 clones, and about 73% are seen once. The ten largest make up roughly 3.1% of the sample.

Recombination joined TRBV19 with TRBJ2-5, with a tentative D gene TRBD2 over 6 matching bases. The sequencing sample was made of PBMCs. The receptor comes from a woman aged 25 to 39 in good health and CMV-seropositive. The CDR3 region has the sequence CASSMGTAETQYF. In nucleotide form, the sequence is TGTGCCAGTAGTATGGGGACTGCAGAGACCCAGTACTTC.